The rows below give T cell receptor beta chains drawn from one sample of a study of response to subunit inactivated influenza vaccine. MiXCR, applied by TCRdb to the RT-PCR reads, yields one record per CDR3 protein. Found here are about 570,000 distinct CDR3 sequences, about an eighth of them singletons; the top ten hold about a tenth. The sample in question was PBMCs from blood, obtained on the day of vaccination. The origin of the receptors is a man aged 45 to 65 who received an inactivated influenza vaccine. Both conserved end residues are part of each CDR3. D genes are given only for firm matches. Clone size is not always given. Where it is, it says once, few, many or a class for expanded clones.

J,D,size,V,CDR3,DNA
TRBJ2-2,-,many,TRBV7-2,CASSLDTGFSTGELFF,TGTGCCAGCAGCTTAGACACAGGGTTCTCTACCGGGGAGCTGTTTTTT
TRBJ2-3,-,-,TRBV20-1,CSAGGGSGADTQYF,TGCAGTGCTGGGGGGGGCAGCGGCGCAGATACGCAGTATTTT
TRBJ2-3,TRBD2,few,TRBV27,CASSLGAGSDTQYF,TGTGCCAGCAGTTTAGGAGCGGGGTCAGATACGCAGTATTTT
TRBJ2-3,TRBD2,few,TRBV20-1,CSAYRLAGDKDTQYF,TGCAGTGCTTACAGACTAGCGGGAGATAAAGATACGCAGTATTTT
TRBJ1-5,-,once,TRBV28,CASSLIALYGSDSNQPQHF,TGTGCCAGCAGTTTAATTGCACTTTATGGCAGTGACAGCAATCAGCCCCAGCATTTT
TRBJ2-5,TRBD1,few,TRBV12-3/TRBV12-4,CASSWGTVQETQYF,TGTGCCAGCAGCTGGGGGACAGTACAAGAGACCCAGTACTTC
TRBJ1-5,-,few,TRBV24-1,CATSDDYSNQPQHF,TGTGCCACCAGTGATGACTATAGCAATCAGCCCCAGCATTTT
TRBJ2-1,-,many,TRBV7-6,CASSLDSRTYNEQFF,TGTGCCAGCAGCTTAGATTCTAGGACCTACAATGAGCAGTTCTTC
TRBJ2-1,-,few,TRBV12-3/TRBV12-4,CASRKSDNEQFF,TGTGCCAGCAGGAAGTCGGATAATGAGCAGTTCTTC
TRBJ2-1,TRBD1,few,TRBV5-1,CASSITGQGSNEQFF,TGCGCCAGCAGCATAACGGGACAGGGGTCCAATGAGCAGTTCTTC
TRBJ2-1,TRBD2,many,TRBV7-8,CASSLRRLAGGGEQFF,TGTGCCAGCAGCTTAAGGCGGCTAGCGGGGGGTGGTGAGCAGTTCTTC
TRBJ2-3,-,many,TRBV20-1,CSARRGGLTDTQYF,TGCAGTGCTAGGAGGGGGGGCTTAACAGATACGCAGTATTTT
TRBJ1-4,-,few,TRBV20-1,CSARAAGGGHSEKLFF,TGCAGTGCTAGAGCCGCGGGGGGAGGACATAGTGAAAAACTGTTTTTT
TRBJ2-5,TRBD2,few,TRBV3-1,CASGSSGETQYF,TGTGCCAGCGGGTCTAGCGGGGAGACCCAGTACTTC